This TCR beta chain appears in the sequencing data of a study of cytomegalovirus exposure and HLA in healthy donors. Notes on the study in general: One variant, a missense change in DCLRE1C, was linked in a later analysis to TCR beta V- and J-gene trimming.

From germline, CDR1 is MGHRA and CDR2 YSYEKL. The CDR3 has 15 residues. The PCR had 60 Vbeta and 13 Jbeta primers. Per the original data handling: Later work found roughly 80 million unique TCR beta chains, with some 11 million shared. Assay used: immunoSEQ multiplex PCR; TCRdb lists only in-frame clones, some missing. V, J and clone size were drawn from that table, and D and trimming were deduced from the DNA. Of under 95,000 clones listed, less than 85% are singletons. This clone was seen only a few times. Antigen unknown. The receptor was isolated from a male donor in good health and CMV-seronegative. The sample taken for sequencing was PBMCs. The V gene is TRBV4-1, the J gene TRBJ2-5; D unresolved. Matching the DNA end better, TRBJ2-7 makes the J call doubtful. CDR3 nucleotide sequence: TGCGCCAGCAGCCAAGGATATATGTCCTCCTACGAGCAGTACTTC. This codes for CASSQGYMSSYEQYF.